Here is one T cell receptor (beta chain) with its context. The source of the sample is a study of T cell responses to AZD1222 COVID-19 vaccine. Sequencing was performed with immunoSEQ multiplex PCR; in TCRdb, only in-frame clones are kept and a portion is missing. The data show around 140,000 clones, about 93% seen once. Germline loops: CDR1 KGHSH, CDR2 LQKENI. V was trimmed by 3 bases and J by 0 bases, leaving 17 bases between them. This CDR3 has 17 amino acids. The J gene is TRBJ1-1, the V gene TRBV18; no clear D. This TCR came from an adult in good health. The specimen comprised peripheral blood, sampled on day 0 of AZD1222 vaccination. For the CDR3, the DNA is TGTGCCAGCTCACCGAACCCTATGACGGGCATGAACACTGAAGCTTTCTTT. Encoded protein: CASSPNPMTGMNTEAFF.